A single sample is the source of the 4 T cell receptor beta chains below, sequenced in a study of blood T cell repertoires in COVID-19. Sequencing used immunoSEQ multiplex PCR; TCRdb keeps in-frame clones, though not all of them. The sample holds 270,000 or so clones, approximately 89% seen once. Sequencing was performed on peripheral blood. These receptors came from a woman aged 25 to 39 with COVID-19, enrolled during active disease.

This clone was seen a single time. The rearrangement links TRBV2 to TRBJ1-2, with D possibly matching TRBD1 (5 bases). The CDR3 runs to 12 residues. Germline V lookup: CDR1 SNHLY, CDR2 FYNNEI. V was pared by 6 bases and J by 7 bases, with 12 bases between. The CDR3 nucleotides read TGTGCCAGCAGGGGGAGGGGCGGTGGCTACACCTTC. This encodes CASRGRGGGYTF. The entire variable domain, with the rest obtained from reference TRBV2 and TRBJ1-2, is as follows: EPEVTQTPSHQVTQMGQEVILRCVPISNHLYFYWYRQILGQKVEFLVSFYNNEISEKSEIFDDQFSVERPDGSNFTLKIRSTKLEDSAMYFCASRGRGGGYTFGSGTRLTVV.

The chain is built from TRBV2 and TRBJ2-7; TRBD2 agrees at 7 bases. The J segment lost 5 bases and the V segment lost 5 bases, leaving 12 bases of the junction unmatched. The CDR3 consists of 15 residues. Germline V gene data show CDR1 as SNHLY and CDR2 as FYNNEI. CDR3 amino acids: CASSFSGPRGDEQYF. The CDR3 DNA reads TGTGCCAGCAGTTTCAGCGGCCCTCGGGGGGACGAGCAGTACTTC.

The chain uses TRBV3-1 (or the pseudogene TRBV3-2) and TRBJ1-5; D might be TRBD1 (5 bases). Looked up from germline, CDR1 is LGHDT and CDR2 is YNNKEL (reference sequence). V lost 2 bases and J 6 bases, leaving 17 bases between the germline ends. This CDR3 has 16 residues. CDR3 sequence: CASSQSQLPRGQPQHF. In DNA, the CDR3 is TGTGCCAGCAGCCAATCCCAGCTCCCAAGGGGTCAGCCCCAGCATTTT.

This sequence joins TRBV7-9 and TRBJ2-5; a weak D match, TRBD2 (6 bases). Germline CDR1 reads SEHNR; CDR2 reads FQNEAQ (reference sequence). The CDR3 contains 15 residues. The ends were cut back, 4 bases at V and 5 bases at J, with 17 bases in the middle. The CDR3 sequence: CASSSPRGSGETQYF. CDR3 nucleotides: TGTGCCAGCAGCTCGCCTCGGGGCAGCGGGGAGACCCAGTACTTC.